The T cell receptor (beta chain) described here comes from a study of shared clonotypes between healthy human individuals. Overall study results and limits: Larger richness was generally estimated for naive than memory subsets. It was observed that roughly 5.1% of naive CD4 clonotypes were shared across several donors.

CD4+ cells yielded CD45RA+ naive and CD45RA-negative memory subsets. Deep was the level used in running the assay. Using immunoSEQ multiplex PCR, the repertoire was profiled, and TCRdb retains in-frame clones only, with some absent. This sample has about 1.5 million clones, with roughly 98% found just once. Note on this clone: Its antigen is not known.

Sequenced material: naive CD4+ T cells sorted from blood. This sample's subset: CD45RA+ positively selected. The receptor comes from a man aged 30 to 45 in good health.

The CDR3 nucleotides are TGTGCCAGCAGCTTAGACCGGGCACGGGGGAGGGAGACCCAGTACTTC. Its protein product is CASSLDRARGRETQYF. The rearrangement links TRBV7-2 to TRBJ2-5, with a weak D call TRBD2 (6 bases). In germline, CDR1 is SGHTA, CDR2 FQGNSA. V lost 1 base, J lost 5 bases, and 17 bases lay in between. The CDR3 contains 16 residues.